The clone carrying this T cell receptor (beta chain) was observed at least ten times. What it recognizes is unknown. CDR1 is MGHRA and CDR2 is YSYEKL in the germline V gene. Trimming took 3 bases from V and 2 from J; bases not matched to a gene: 13. The CDR3 covers 18 residues. MiXCR, run by TCRdb on the reads, gives a single entry per CDR3 protein. The sample records more than 250,000 distinct CDR3 sequences, 12% to 15% being singletons. The data derive from a study of T cell repertoires in cytomegalovirus infection. About the research overall: Public signatures in TCR beta pointed to CMV infection and matching HLA type.

Study observations and caveats: Using cumulative public TCR beta family frequency, the authors identified those who carried CMV together with the relevant HLA. The response measured ex vivo was dominated by TCR beta clonotypes (HLA-C-restricted and CMV-specific).

This chain connects TRBV4-1 to TRBJ2-1; 7 bases line up with TRBD2. The sequenced sample consisted of PBMCs. The TCR originated in a human donor in good health (CMV status not recorded). Some clones in this sample may be carry-over from other donors' samples. The CDR3 coding sequence is TGCGCCAGCAGCCATGGCACCTTAGCGGGCCAAACCTACAATGAGCAGTTCTTC. Translating it yields CASSHGTLAGQTYNEQFF.